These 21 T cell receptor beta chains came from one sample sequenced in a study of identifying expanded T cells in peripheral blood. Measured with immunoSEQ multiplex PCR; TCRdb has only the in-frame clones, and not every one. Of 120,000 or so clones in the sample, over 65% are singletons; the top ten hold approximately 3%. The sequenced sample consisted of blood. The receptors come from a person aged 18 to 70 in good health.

The CDR3 DNA follows: TGCGCCAGCAGCCCCACTTCATGGGGCTCCACAGATACGCAGTATTTT. It yields the protein CASSPTSWGSTDTQYF. This sequence joins TRBV5-1 and TRBJ2-3, with D maybe TRBD1 (5 bases). The CDR3 spans 16 residues. Germline V CDR1 and CDR2: SGHRS, YFSETQ. Trimming left V 4 bases short and J 2 bases short, with 17 bases between.

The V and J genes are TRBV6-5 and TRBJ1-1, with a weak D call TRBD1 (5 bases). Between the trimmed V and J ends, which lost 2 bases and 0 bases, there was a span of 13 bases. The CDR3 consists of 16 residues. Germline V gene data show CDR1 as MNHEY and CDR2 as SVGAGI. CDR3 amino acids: CASSYGPRAMNTEAFF. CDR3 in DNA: TGTGCCAGCAGTTACGGGCCCAGGGCCATGAACACTGAAGCTTTCTTT.

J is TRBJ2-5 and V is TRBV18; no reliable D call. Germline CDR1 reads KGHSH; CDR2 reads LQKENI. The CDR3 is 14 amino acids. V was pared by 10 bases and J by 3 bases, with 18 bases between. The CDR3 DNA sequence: TGTGCCACCAAACAGACGATGAACGAAGAGACCCAGTACTTC. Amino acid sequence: CATKQTMNEETQYF.

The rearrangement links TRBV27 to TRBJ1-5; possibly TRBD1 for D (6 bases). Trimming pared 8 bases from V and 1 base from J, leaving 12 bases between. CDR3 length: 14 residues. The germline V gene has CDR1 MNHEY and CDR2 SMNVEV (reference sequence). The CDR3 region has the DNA TGTGCCAGCCGAATGGGGGCAAGCAATCAGCCCCAGCATTTT. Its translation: CASRMGASNQPQHF.

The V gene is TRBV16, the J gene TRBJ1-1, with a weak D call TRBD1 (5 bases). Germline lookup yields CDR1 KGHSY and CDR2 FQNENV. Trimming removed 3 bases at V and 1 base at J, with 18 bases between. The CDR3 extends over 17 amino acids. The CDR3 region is CASSQGGAGPGNTEAFF. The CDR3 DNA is TGTGCCAGCAGCCAGGGTGGGGCCGGGCCCGGGAACACTGAAGCTTTCTTT.

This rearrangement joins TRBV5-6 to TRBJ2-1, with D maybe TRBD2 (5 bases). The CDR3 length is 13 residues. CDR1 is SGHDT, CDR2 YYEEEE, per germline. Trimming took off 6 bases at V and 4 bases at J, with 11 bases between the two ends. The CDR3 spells CASKTTNYNEQFF. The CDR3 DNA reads TGTGCCAGCAAGACTACAAATTACAATGAGCAGTTCTTC.

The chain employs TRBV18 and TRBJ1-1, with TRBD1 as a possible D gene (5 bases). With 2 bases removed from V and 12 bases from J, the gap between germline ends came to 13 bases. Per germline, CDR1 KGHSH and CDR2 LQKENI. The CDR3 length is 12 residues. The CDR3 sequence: CASSPNGAIPFF. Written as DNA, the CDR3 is TGTGCCAGCTCACCAAACGGGGCAATACCTTTCTTT. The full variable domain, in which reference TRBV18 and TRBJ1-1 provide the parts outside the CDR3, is NAGVMQNPRHLVRRRGQEARLRCSPMKGHSHVYWYRQLPEEGLKFMVYLQKENIIDESGMPKERFSAEFPKEGPSILRIQQVVRGDSAAYFCASSPNGAIPFFGQGTRLTVV.

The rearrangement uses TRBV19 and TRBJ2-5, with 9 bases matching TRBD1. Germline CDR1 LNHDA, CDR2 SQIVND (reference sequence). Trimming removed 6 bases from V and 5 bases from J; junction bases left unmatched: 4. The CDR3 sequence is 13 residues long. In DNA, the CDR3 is TGTGCCAGTAGCGACAGGGGGTATGAGACCCAGTACTTC. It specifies CASSDRGYETQYF.

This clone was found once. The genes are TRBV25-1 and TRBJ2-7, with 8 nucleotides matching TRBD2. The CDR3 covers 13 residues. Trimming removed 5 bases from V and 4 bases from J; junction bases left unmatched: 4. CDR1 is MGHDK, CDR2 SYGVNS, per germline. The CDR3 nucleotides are TGTGCCAGCAGTCCATCGGGGGGGTACGAGCAGTACTTC. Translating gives CASSPSGGYEQYF.

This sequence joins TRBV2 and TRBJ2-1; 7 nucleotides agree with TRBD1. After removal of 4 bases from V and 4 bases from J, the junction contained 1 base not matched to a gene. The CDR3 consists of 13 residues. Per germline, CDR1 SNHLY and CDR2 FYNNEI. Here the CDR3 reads CASSGGQYNEQFF. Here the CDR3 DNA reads TGTGCCAGCAGTGGGGGACAGTACAATGAGCAGTTCTTC.

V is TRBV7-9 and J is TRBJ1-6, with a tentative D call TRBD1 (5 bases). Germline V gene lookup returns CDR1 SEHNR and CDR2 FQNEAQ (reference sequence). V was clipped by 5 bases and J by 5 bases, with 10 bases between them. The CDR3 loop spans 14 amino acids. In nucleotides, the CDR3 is TGTGCCAGCAGCCCAGGGACCGATAATTCACCCCTCCACTTT. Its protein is CASSPGTDNSPLHF. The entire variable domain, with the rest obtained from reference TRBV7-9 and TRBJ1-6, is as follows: DTGVSQNPRHKITKRGQNVTFRCDPISEHNRLYWYRQTLGQGPEFLTYFQNEAQLEKSRLLSDRFSAERPKGSFSTLEIQRTEQGDSAMYLCASSPGTDNSPLHFGNGTRLTVT.

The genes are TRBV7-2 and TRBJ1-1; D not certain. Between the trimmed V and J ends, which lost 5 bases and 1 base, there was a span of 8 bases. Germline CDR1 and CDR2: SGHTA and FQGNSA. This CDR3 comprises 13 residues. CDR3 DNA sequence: TGTGCCAGCAGCCACAATAGGAACACTGAAGCTTTCTTT. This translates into CASSHNRNTEAFF.

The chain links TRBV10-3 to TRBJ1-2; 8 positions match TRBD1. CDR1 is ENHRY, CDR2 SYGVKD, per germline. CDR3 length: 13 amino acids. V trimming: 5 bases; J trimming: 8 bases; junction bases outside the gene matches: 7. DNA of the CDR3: TGTGCCATCAGTTCGACAGGGGTATACGGCTACACCTTC. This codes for CAISSTGVYGYTF.

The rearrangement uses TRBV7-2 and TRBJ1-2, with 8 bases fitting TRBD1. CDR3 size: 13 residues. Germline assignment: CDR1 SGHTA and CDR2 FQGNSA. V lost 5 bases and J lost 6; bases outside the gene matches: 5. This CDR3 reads CASSQTGVHGYTF. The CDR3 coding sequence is TGTGCCAGCAGCCAGACAGGGGTTCATGGCTACACCTTC. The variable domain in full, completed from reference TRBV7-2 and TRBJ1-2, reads GAGVSQSPSNKVTEKGKDVELRCDPISGHTALYWYRQSLGQGLEFLIYFQGNSAPDKSGLPSDRFSAERTGGSVSTLTIQRTQQEDSAVYLCASSQTGVHGYTFGSGTRLTVV.

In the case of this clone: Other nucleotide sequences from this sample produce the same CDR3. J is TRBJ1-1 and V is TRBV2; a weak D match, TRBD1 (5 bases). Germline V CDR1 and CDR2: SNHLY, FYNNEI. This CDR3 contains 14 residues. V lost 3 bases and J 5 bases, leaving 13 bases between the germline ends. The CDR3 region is CASSERGRGTEAFF. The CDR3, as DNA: TGTGCCAGCAGTGAGAGGGGTCGGGGAACTGAAGCTTTCTTT. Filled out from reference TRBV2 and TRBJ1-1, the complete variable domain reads EPEVTQTPSHQVTQMGQEVILRCVPISNHLYFYWYRQILGQKVEFLVSFYNNEISEKSEIFDDQFSVERPDGSNFTLKIRSTKLEDSAMYFCASSERGRGTEAFFGQGTRLTVV.

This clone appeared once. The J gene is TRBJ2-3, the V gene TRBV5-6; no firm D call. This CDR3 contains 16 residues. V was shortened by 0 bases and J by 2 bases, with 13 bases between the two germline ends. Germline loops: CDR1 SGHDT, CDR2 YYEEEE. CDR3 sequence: CASSLGPLANTDTQYF. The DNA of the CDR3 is TGTGCCAGCAGCTTGGGACCTCTCGCTAACACAGATACGCAGTATTTT.

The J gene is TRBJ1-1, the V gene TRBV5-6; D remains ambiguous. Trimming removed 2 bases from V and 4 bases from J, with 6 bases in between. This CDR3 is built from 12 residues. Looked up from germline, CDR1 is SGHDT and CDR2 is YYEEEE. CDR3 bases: TGTGCCAGCAGCTTCAGCCTCACTGAAGCTTTCTTT. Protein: CASSFSLTEAFF.

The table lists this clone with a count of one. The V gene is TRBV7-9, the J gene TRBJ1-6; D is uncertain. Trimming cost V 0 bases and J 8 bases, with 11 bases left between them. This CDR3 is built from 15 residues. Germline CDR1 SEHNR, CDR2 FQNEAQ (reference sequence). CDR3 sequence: CASSLATAFDSPLHF. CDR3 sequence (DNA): TGTGCCAGCAGCTTAGCGACGGCATTCGATTCACCCCTCCACTTT.

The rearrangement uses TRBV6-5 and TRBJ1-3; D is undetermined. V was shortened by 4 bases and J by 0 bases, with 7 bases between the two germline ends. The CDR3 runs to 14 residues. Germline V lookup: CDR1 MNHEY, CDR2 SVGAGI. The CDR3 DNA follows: TGTGCCAGCAGTTTGTCTCCCTCTGGAAACACCATATATTTT. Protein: CASSLSPSGNTIYF.

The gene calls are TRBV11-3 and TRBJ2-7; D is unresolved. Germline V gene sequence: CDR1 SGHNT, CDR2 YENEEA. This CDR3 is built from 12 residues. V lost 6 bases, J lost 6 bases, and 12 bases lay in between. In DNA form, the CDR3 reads TGTGCCAGCAGTCACGGATACATCGAGCAGTACTTC. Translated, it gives CASSHGYIEQYF.

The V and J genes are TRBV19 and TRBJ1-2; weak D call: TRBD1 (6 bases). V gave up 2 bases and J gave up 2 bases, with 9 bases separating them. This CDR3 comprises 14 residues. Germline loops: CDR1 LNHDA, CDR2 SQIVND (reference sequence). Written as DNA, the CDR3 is TGTGCCAGTAGTATAACAGGGAAGAACTATGGCTACACCTTC. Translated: CASSITGKNYGYTF.